Listed below are T cell receptor beta chains from one sample, sequenced in a study of tumor-infiltrating lymphocytes in primary liver carcinoma. TCRdb re-derived calls from the multiplex PCR reads in MiXCR, one entry per CDR3 protein. The sample comprises a few hundred thousand distinct CDR3 sequences, approximately 58% of which are singletons, and about a sixth rests with the top ten. Material for sequencing was peripheral blood. Receptors originate from a woman in her 30s with primary liver carcinoma and hepatitis B virus infection. The CDR3 runs from the conserved cysteine through the conserved F or W. A D gene is named only where the DNA matches it firmly. Clone sizes are given selectively: once, few, many, or a class where the clone is expanded.

J gene | D gene | clone size | V gene | CDR3 DNA | CDR3 protein
TRBJ2-7 | - | few | TRBV7-4 | TGTGCCAGCAGCCCCTCAAGCGCGGGTACCGAGCAGTACTTC | CASSPSSAGTEQYF
TRBJ2-7 | TRBD2 | once | TRBV11-2 | TGCGCCAGCAGCTCTAGACTAGCGGGAACCTACGAGCGGTACTTC | CASSSRLAGTYERYF
TRBJ1-4 | - | - | TRBV4-1 | TGCGCCAGCAGCCACTTTAAACGGGGGGGAAGGGATGAAAAACTGTTTTTT | CASSHFKRGGRDEKLFF
TRBJ2-2 | - | few | TRBV5-4 | TGTGCCAGCAGCCCTCACTACCTTGAAACCGGGGAGCTGTTTTTT | CASSPHYLETGELFF
TRBJ1-2 | - | - | TRBV10-1 | TGCGCCAGCAGTGAGTGGACAAGGGAAGGCTACACCTTC | CASSEWTREGYTF
TRBJ2-7 | - | once | TRBV5-6 | TGTGCCAGCAGCCCAACCGGTCGGGGACGGGCCTACGAGCAGTACTTC | CASSPTGRGRAYEQYF
TRBJ2-1 | TRBD2 | few | TRBV12-3/TRBV12-4 | TGTGCCAGCACCCAAAAGGCGGGAGCTGAGCAGTTCTTC | CASTQKAGAEQFF
TRBJ2-7 | TRBD1 | - | TRBV6-5 | TGTGCCAGTCAGTCCGGGACAGGGGCCCCCCTTGGTAAGCAGTACTTC | CASQSGTGAPLGKQYF
TRBJ2-1 | - | many | TRBV11-2 | TGTGCCAGCAGCTTAGTTTGGGAACCCGTGGGGAATGAGCAGTTCTTC | CASSLVWEPVGNEQFF
TRBJ2-1 | - | - | TRBV29-1 | TGCAACGTTGAGAAATTAGCGCGTGAGCAGTTCTTC | CNVEKLAREQFF
TRBJ2-7 | - | - | TRBV29-1 | TGCAGCGTTGGTACAGTGAGCTCCTACGAGCAGTACTTC | CSVGTVSSYEQYF
TRBJ2-7 | - | many | TRBV12-3/TRBV12-4 | TGTGCCAGCAGTTTAGGTCCGACGGACCCGTCTTACGAGCAGTACTTC | CASSLGPTDPSYEQYF
TRBJ2-7 | TRBD2 | - | TRBV10-3 | TGTGCCATCAGCCTTATAGCTAGCGGGATCTACGACCAGTACTTC | CAISLIASGIYDQYF
TRBJ1-2 | - | few | TRBV6-6 | TGTGCCAGCAGTTACGGGGGGGCCGCTGGCTACACCTTC | CASSYGGAAGYTF
TRBJ1-2 | TRBD1 | few | TRBV4-1 | TGCGCCAGCAGCCAAGCCATTCTTGGGACAGGGTATCAGGGCTACACCTTC | CASSQAILGTGYQGYTF
TRBJ2-3 | TRBD2 | - | TRBV28 | TGTGCCAGCAAAACAACAGCGGGAGTTGCTAGGAGCACAGATACGCAGTATTTT | CASKTTAGVARSTDTQYF
TRBJ1-6 | - | - | TRBV6-5 | TGTGCCAGCTATGAGGCCCATAATTCACCCCTCCACTTT | CASYEAHNSPLHF
TRBJ1-4 | - | - | TRBV12-5 | TGTGCTAATGGTTATAACAGTGCAACTAATGAAAAACTGTTTTTT | CANGYNSATNEKLFF
TRBJ1-1 | - | - | TRBV7-9 | TGTGCCAGCAGCTTAGGGACGGGGACTGAAGCTTTCTTT | CASSLGTGTEAFF
TRBJ1-3 | TRBD1 | - | TRBV5-6 | TGTGCCAGCAGCCCGTCGGACAGGGTACTCGGAAACACCATATATTTT | CASSPSDRVLGNTIYF
TRBJ2-7 | - | - | TRBV11-2 | TGTGTCAGCAGCAGATCGGTACAGAGTGCTATTCTCTTC | CVSSRSVQSAILF
TRBJ2-2 | - | - | TRBV5-6 | TGTGCCTGCAGTAGGGGGGATGAGGAGCTGTTTTTT | CACSRGDEELFF
TRBJ2-3 | - | - | TRBV11-1 | TGTACCAGCAGCCCCATGCAATCGACTAGAACGCAATATTTT | CTSSPMQSTRTQYF
TRBJ2-7 | TRBD2 | - | TRBV7-8 | TGTGCCAGCAGCTTAGCGGGAGGGTGGCAGTACTTC | CASSLAGGWQYF
TRBJ2-5 | TRBD1 | - | TRBV11-2 | TGTGCCAGCAGTTCCGACAGGGCTCGAGAGACCCAGTACTTC | CASSSDRARETQYF
TRBJ1-3 | - | - | TRBV28 | TGTGCCAGCAGGGACGGAACCAAAGGAAACACCATATATTTT | CASRDGTKGNTIYF
TRBJ2-7 | TRBD2 | - | TRBV6-2/TRBV6-3 | TGTGCCAGCAGTTCACTTGCCAGCGGGGGAGCCTACGAGCAGTACTTC | CASSSLASGGAYEQYF
TRBJ2-5 | - | many | TRBV29-1 | TGCAGCGTTGAAAAGGACCCGCAAGAGACCCAGTACTTC | CSVEKDPQETQYF
TRBJ2-1 | - | - | TRBV28 | TGTGCCAGCAGTTGGAGGGGCACCTACAATGAGCAGTTCTTC | CASSWRGTYNEQFF
TRBJ2-7 | - | many | TRBV12-3/TRBV12-4 | TGTGCCAGCAGGCACGGTACGGCCACCTACGAGCAGTACTTC | CASRHGTATYEQYF
TRBJ2-1 | - | few | TRBV5-8 | TGTGCCAGCAGCTTCTGGGTCAATGAGCAGTTCTTC | CASSFWVNEQFF
TRBJ1-5 | - | - | TRBV4-3 | TGCGCCAGTAACCAAGTTCGGGGCAACCAGCCCCAGCATTTT | CASNQVRGNQPQHF
TRBJ2-1 | - | many | TRBV11-2 | TGTGCCAGCAGCCCAAGAGTTGGGCAGTTCTTC | CASSPRVGQFF
TRBJ2-1 | TRBD1 | - | TRBV5-5 | TGTGCCAACAGCTTTGTGGGACAGGGTAACAATGAGCAGTTCTTC | CANSFVGQGNNEQFF
TRBJ2-3 | TRBD2 | many | TRBV6-1 | TGTGCCAGCACGCAGAGTCGGCGGGACTACCGGGGCACAGATACGCAGTATTTT | CASTQSRRDYRGTDTQYF
TRBJ2-7 | - | - | TRBV7-9 | TGTGCCAGTAGCTTACTGGGCGAAAGCGAGCAGTACTTC | CASSLLGESEQYF
TRBJ1-5 | - | - | TRBV5-1 | TGCGCCAGCAGCTTCGTCCCAGGCGATCAGCCCCAGCATTTT | CASSFVPGDQPQHF
TRBJ2-7 | - | - | TRBV18 | TGTGCCAGCTCAGACGACACCGGGTACGAGCAATACTTC | CASSDDTGYEQYF
TRBJ2-3 | - | - | TRBV6-5 | TGTGTCAGCAGTTACCATCGCCCATCAGATACGTCGCAGTATTTT | CVSSYHRPSDTSQYF
TRBJ1-5 | - | - | TRBV4-2 | TGTGCCAGCAGCCAAGATCCGGGACATCCTTATCTGCCCCAGCATTTT | CASSQDPGHPYLPQHF
TRBJ2-3 | TRBD2 | - | TRBV12-3/TRBV12-4 | TGTGCCAGCACTGATAGCGGGAGCACAGATACGCGGTATTTT | CASTDSGSTDTRYF
TRBJ2-7 | - | few | TRBV28 | TGTGCCAGCAGCTCCGGCCTAGAAAGTTCCGAGCAGTACTTC | CASSSGLESSEQYF
TRBJ1-5 | - | - | TRBV6-6 | TGTACCAGTAGTTTTGTCCCCTCGGCGAGCAATCAGCCCCAGCATTTT | CTSSFVPSASNQPQHF
TRBJ1-5 | TRBD1 | - | TRBV6-1 | TGTGCCAGCAGTAATTTTTTGAAGGGACAGGGGAGCAATCAGCCCCAGCATTTT | CASSNFLKGQGSNQPQHF
TRBJ2-5 | TRBD2 | - | TRBV11-2 | TGTGCCAGCAGCTTATGCGCGTCTAGCGGCCAAGAGACCCAATACTTC | CASSLCASSGQETQYF
TRBJ2-2 | - | few | TRBV12-3/TRBV12-4 | TGTGCCAGCAGTTCCGATATCGGCACCGGGGAGCTGTTTTTT | CASSSDIGTGELFF
TRBJ2-5 | TRBD2 | - | TRBV6-5 | TGTGCCAGCAGTCCCGATAGCGGGAGGGCATGGGAGACCCAGTACTTC | CASSPDSGRAWETQYF
TRBJ2-1 | - | many | TRBV6-5 | TGTGCCAGCAGGGGACGGTACAATGAGCAGTTCTTC | CASRGRYNEQFF
TRBJ2-7 | TRBD1 | - | TRBV5-1 | TGCGCCAGCCAAGCCGGGACAGGGGTTTACGAGCAGTACTTC | CASQAGTGVYEQYF
TRBJ1-6 | TRBD1 | - | TRBV30 | TGTGCCTGTGACAGGGGAAATGGCAATTCACCCCTCCACTTT | CACDRGNGNSPLHF
TRBJ2-1 | - | - | TRBV11-2 | TGTGCCTGCGGCTTAGGGGGGAGGGCCGGGGATGAGCAGTTCTTC | CACGLGGRAGDEQFF